This TCR beta chain is from a study of blood T cell repertoires in COVID-19. Turning to the study itself: Specimens from acute and convalescent COVID-19 originated in the United States, Italy and Spain. T cells, B-cell-depleted T cells, or PBMCs provided the cDNA or gDNA that served as material.

Authors' methods: From reference gene primer amplification, estimates of nucleated cell counts were derived. Libraries were prepared by immunoSEQ multiplex PCR; TCRdb keeps only in-frame clonotypes and omits some of them. D and trimming were read from the DNA, whereas the V and J calls and clone size are those reported in that table. Seen here are about 210,000 clones, about four fifths observed once, and the top ten hold 12%. Germline CDR1 reads SQVTM; CDR2 reads ANQGSEA. V was pared by 6 bases and J by 1 base, with 9 bases of the junction left unmatched. The CDR3 has 15 residues. The receptor was derived from a woman aged 40 to 49 with acute or convalescent COVID-19. The rearrangement links TRBV29-1 to TRBJ1-2; TRBD1 agrees at 9 bases. Sequencing was done on a sample of peripheral blood. The CDR3 sequence: CSVSTGGGGNYGYTF. The CDR3 DNA reads TGCAGCGTCTCGACAGGGGGGGGTGGTAACTATGGCTACACCTTC.